Below, one T cell receptor (beta chain) is given with its context. Which antigen it targets is not known. Nothing much larger sits one base from this clone, and base qualities are not available. Enrolling through a virtual design, the prospective study's participants ranged in age from roughly 18 to 89 years and lived across some 22 United States geographic areas. In the prospective study, cohorts were assigned on the basis of participant-reported clinical history obtained from a screening survey and a study questionnaire. Recovered participants in ImmuneRACE Cohort 3 were defined as having two consecutive negative NP/OP PCR tests, clearance from a healthcare professional, or resolution of symptoms. Each participant in the prospective study had whole blood, serum and a nasopharyngeal or oropharyngeal swab collected by mobile phlebotomists. Prospective study participants could optionally give additional blood draws and questionnaires over an approximately 2-month period. Prospective study blood samples were shipped either frozen or at room temperature before DNA extraction.

TCRbeta CDR3 regions were amplified from genomic DNA using the immunoSEQ Assay, a bias-controlled multiplex PCR. Processing in the source paper ran as follows. The number of nucleated cells in each sample was estimated from the amplification of reference gene primers within the assay. To quantify the absolute abundance of each unique TCRbeta CDR3 rearrangement, sequence reads were collapsed and filtered. Productive Simpson clonality was computed per sample as the square root of Simpson's diversity index over productive rearrangements. In its TCRdb copy, this immuneACCESS table keeps in-frame sequences only and misses some clones. Where compared with another copy, unresolved V genes explain less than half of these, and the others have no known cause. That table supplies the V and J calls and clone size; D and trimming were determined from the DNA. Counted in this sample were about 400,000 clones; roughly 90% of them appeared once. The top ten constitute 1.5% to 2% of the sample.

The sample originates from a study of blood T cell repertoires in COVID-19 (dated by TCRdb to 2018 to 2020). Regarding the research as a whole: Samples covering the acute and convalescent phases of COVID-19 were provided by collaborators in the United States, Italy and Spain. The material from the prospective study consisted of cDNA or gDNA derived from T cells, B-cell-depleted T cells, or PBMCs. Deeply sampled blood TCRbeta repertoires from subjects exposed to, actively infected with, or recovered from COVID-19 were included in the dataset. The repertoires were released in a freely available public database intended as a resource for research on the immune response to SARS-CoV-2. Samples came from the ongoing ImmuneRACE study (first 160 participants) plus 1,254 subjects from 6 global collaborators. A de-identified subject ID, COVID-19 status, age in years and sex were almost always included in the sample metadata. Where available, HLA class I and class II types were taken from metadata supplied by the sample provider and were not determined by assay-based typing. General findings and caveats noted by the study authors: Clinical and demographic metadata were provided uncurated, with the amount varying by source and participant.

At the junction V is shortened by 5 bases and J by 0 bases, with 10 bases in between. Counted from cysteine to phenylalanine, this CDR3 has 14 amino acids. Just CDR3 DNA is preserved here, 42 bases in frame from base 1. According to the germline V gene, CDR1 reads MNHEY and CDR2 reads SVGAGI. The receptor was isolated from a young woman who had recovered from COVID-19. The V and J genes are TRBV6-5 and TRBJ1-2, with TRBD1 tentatively as D gene (5 bases match). The sequenced material came from PBMCs or T cells enriched from blood (not recorded which). CDR3 reads: CASSPLTANYGYTF. Read as DNA, the sequence is TGTGCCAGCAGTCCCCTGACAGCTAACTATGGCTACACCTTC.